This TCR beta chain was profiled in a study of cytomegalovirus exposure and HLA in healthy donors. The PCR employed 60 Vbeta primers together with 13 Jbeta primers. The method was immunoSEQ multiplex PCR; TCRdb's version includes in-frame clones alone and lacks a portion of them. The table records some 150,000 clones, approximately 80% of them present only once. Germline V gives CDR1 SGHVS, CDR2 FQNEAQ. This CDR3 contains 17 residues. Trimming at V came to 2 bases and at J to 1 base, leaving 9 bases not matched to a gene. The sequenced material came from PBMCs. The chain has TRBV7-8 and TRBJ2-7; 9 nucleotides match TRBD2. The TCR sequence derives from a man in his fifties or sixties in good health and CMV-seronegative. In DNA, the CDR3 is TGTGCCAGCAGCTTAACGGTCGAAGGACTAGCGTCCTACGAGCAGTACTTC. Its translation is CASSLTVEGLASYEQYF.